Listed below are T cell receptor beta chains from one sample, sequenced in a study of STAT5B mutations in CD4+ large granular lymphocyte leukemia. TCRdb keeps only in-frame clones here, not all; method: immunoSEQ multiplex PCR. The data show about 32,000 clones, approximately 71% seen once. Sequenced: CD4+ T cells from blood buffy coats. The origin of the receptors is a human donor in good health. Both conserved end residues are part of each CDR3. The order of the fields is clone size, D gene, J gene, V gene, CDR3 DNA, CDR3 protein. The D gene is left open where the match is weak. The size entry is marked missing in some rows and otherwise reads once, few, many or a size class.

-,-,TRBJ1-2,TRBV18,TGTGCCAGCTCACCGCTACCAGGCGATGGCTACACCTTC,CASSPLPGDGYTF
-,TRBD1,TRBJ1-1,TRBV30,TGTGCCTGGATTCAGGGGGCGCGGACTGAAGCTTTCTTT,CAWIQGARTEAFF
-,TRBD1,TRBJ2-3,TRBV30,TGTGCCTGGAACGTACAGGGGGCAACAGATACGCAGTATTTT,CAWNVQGATDTQYF
few,-,TRBJ1-4,TRBV25-1,TGTGCCAGCAGTGAAGGGACGAAGGGGCGCTATGAAAAACTGTTTTTT,CASSEGTKGRYEKLFF
-,TRBD2,TRBJ2-3,TRBV15,TGTGCCACCAGCGGTCCACTAGCGGGGACCGATACGCAGTATTTT,CATSGPLAGTDTQYF
-,-,TRBJ1-2,TRBV28,TGTGCCAGCAGTTACCGGGACACGAGAGGCTACACCTTC,CASSYRDTRGYTF
-,-,TRBJ2-3,TRBV7-9,TGTGCCAGCAGCTTAGGCAGAACTAGCACAGATACGCAGTATTTT,CASSLGRTSTDTQYF
-,TRBD2,TRBJ2-3,TRBV7-2,TGTGCCAGCAGCTCCCCCGGGGGGACAGATACGCAGTATTTT,CASSSPGGTDTQYF
-,-,TRBJ2-2,TRBV2,TGTGCCAGCACCTCGCTCGGCGGGGAGCTGTTTTTT,CASTSLGGELFF
-,TRBD1,TRBJ2-7,TRBV6-1,TGTGCCAGCAGTAGAGGTGGGGCAGGGGGCTACGAGCAGTACTTC,CASSRGGAGGYEQYF
-,-,TRBJ1-5,TRBV14,TGTGCCAGCAGCAACAGCGGTGGTAGCAATCAGCCCCAGCATTTT,CASSNSGGSNQPQHF
-,-,TRBJ1-4,TRBV5-8,TGTGCCAGCCCTCTCGGGGCCACTAATGAAAAACTGTTTTTT,CASPLGATNEKLFF
-,-,TRBJ1-5,TRBV7-8,TGTGCCAGCAGCTTAGCCCCAGGGGATCAGCCCCAGCATTTT,CASSLAPGDQPQHF
-,TRBD2,TRBJ2-7,TRBV18,TGTGCCAGCTCACCCTCTAGCGGGGGGGCCAAACCAACAGTCGAGCAGTACTTC,CASSPSSGGAKPTVEQYF
few,-,TRBJ1-5,TRBV5-5,TGTGCCAGCAGCTTAGAGCTCCAGGGAGGTAGCAATCAGCCCCAGCATTTT,CASSLELQGGSNQPQHF
-,-,TRBJ2-3,TRBV6-1,TGTGCCAGCAGAGAACCGGGACATTTTAAATCGCCAGATACGCAGTATTTT,CASREPGHFKSPDTQYF
-,TRBD1,TRBJ1-1,TRBV12-5,TGTGCTAGTGGTGTGGGACAGGGGAGGACTGAAGCTTTCTTT,CASGVGQGRTEAFF
-,-,TRBJ1-2,TRBV6-5,TGTGCCAGCAGTTACTCGAGAACATATCTCCCCTATGGCTACACCTTC,CASSYSRTYLPYGYTF
-,-,TRBJ2-7,TRBV19,TGTGCCTCCATAGGGGGGGCCCGCCCCTACGAGCAGTACTTC,CASIGGARPYEQYF
few,-,TRBJ1-6,TRBV30,TGTGCCTGGAGTGTAGACAGCCCAACCCTCCACTTT,CAWSVDSPTLHF
once,TRBD2,TRBJ2-3,TRBV9,TGTGCCAGCAGCGTCTTTAGCGGGGGGGCTGGAGATACGCAGTATTTT,CASSVFSGGAGDTQYF
-,TRBD2,TRBJ2-1,TRBV29-1,TGCAGCGTTCGCATCACTAGCGGGGGTAGCGGTGAGCAGTTCTTC,CSVRITSGGSGEQFF
-,-,TRBJ1-2,TRBV5-6,TGTGCCAGCAGCTTTACCGACAACCAGGTGTTTGGGGGCTACACCTTC,CASSFTDNQVFGGYTF
-,-,TRBJ1-3,TRBV29-1,TGCAGCGTTGCCACTTCATCTGGAAACACCATATATTTT,CSVATSSGNTIYF
few,-,TRBJ2-3,TRBV6-5,TGTGCCAGCAGTTGGGGCGATACGCAGTATTTT,CASSWGDTQYF
once,-,TRBJ1-2,TRBV20-1,TGCAGTGCTAGAATCTTGGATGGCTACACCTTC,CSARILDGYTF
-,TRBD1,TRBJ1-2,TRBV19,TGTGCCACCGAAAGACAGGGAGGGGGAAGGGGCTACACCTTC,CATERQGGGRGYTF
few,-,TRBJ2-7,TRBV6-5,TGTGCCAGCAGCAAGATAGACGGTTACGAGCAGTACTTC,CASSKIDGYEQYF
few,-,TRBJ1-4,TRBV30,TGTGCCTGGAGTGTACGGGGGGGTGGGGAAAAACTGTTTTTT,CAWSVRGGGEKLFF
few,-,TRBJ1-6,TRBV6-6,TGTGCCAGCAGTTCCAGGAATTCACCCCTCCACTTT,CASSSRNSPLHF
-,-,TRBJ2-7,TRBV11-2,TGTGCCAGCAGCTTAGAAGCGGGGAGGGGGGAGCAGTACTTC,CASSLEAGRGEQYF
-,TRBD1,TRBJ1-5,TRBV19,TGTGCCAGTAGTCTCTCGGGACAGGGTGGGCCCCAGCATTTT,CASSLSGQGGPQHF
-,TRBD1,TRBJ2-7,TRBV18,TGTGCCAGCTCACCCCCGGGACAGGGGCCGCAGTACTTC,CASSPPGQGPQYF
once,-,TRBJ1-2,TRBV5-1,TGCGCCAGCAGCCGGGACAAGTCTAACTATGGCTACACCTTC,CASSRDKSNYGYTF
-,TRBD1,TRBJ2-2,TRBV11-3,TGTGCCAGCAGCTTTACCGGGACAGGGGTCGCCGGGGAGCTGTTTTTT,CASSFTGTGVAGELFF
-,TRBD1,TRBJ2-2,TRBV6-5,TGTGCCAGCAGTTACCTAGGGGGCTTGGGGACCGGGGAGCTGTTTTTT,CASSYLGGLGTGELFF
once,TRBD2,TRBJ2-7,TRBV6-6,TGTGCCAGCACCCATCGGGGGGGGACGGGGTACGAGCAGTACTTC,CASTHRGGTGYEQYF
-,-,TRBJ2-5,TRBV29-1,TGCAGCGTTGTTAGGGGGGGGGAGACCCAGTACTTC,CSVVRGGETQYF
-,-,TRBJ1-3,TRBV18,TGTGCCAGCTCGCCGACACAGGCCTCTGGAAACACCATATATTTT,CASSPTQASGNTIYF
-,TRBD1,TRBJ1-1,TRBV7-6,TGTGCCAGCAGCCCCTCCTCACAGGGGGGCAACACTGAAGCTTTCTTT,CASSPSSQGGNTEAFF
once,-,TRBJ2-2,TRBV5-1,TGCGCCAGCAGAAACCCAGACGCCGGGGAGCTGTTTTTT,CASRNPDAGELFF
once,-,TRBJ2-3,TRBV5-1,TGCGCCAGCAGCTTGGTTTTGAGGGGGGAGGGTACAGATACGCAGTATTTT,CASSLVLRGEGTDTQYF
-,-,TRBJ1-2,TRBV6-6,TGTACCGCGGGTATATCGTCCTATGGCTACACCTTC,CTAGISSYGYTF
-,-,TRBJ1-4,TRBV4-1,TGCGCCAGCAGCCAAGATGGCAGGGGCGCTTGGGAAAAACTGTTTTTT,CASSQDGRGAWEKLFF
-,-,TRBJ2-7,TRBV6-5,TGTGCCAGCTCGCAGGGTCCCTACGAGCAGTACTTC,CASSQGPYEQYF
few,TRBD2,TRBJ2-5,TRBV5-1,TGCGCCAGCAGCTTGGCGGCTAGCGGGAAAGAGACCCAGTACTTC,CASSLAASGKETQYF
-,TRBD2,TRBJ2-1,TRBV10-3,TGTGCCATCAGTGAAAGCGGGGGGACCTACAATGAGCAGTTCTTC,CAISESGGTYNEQFF
-,-,TRBJ1-1,TRBV9,TGTGCCAGCAGCGTAGCCGGAGGGAACACTGAAGCTTTCTTT,CASSVAGGNTEAFF
-,TRBD2,TRBJ2-1,TRBV2,TGTGCCAGCAGTGAACTGGGGACTAGCGGGAACCTATACAATGAGCAGTTCTTC,CASSELGTSGNLYNEQFF
-,TRBD1,TRBJ1-2,TRBV29-1,TGCAGCGGGGGACAGGGGGCCCGAGTGGGCGGCTACACCTTC,CSGGQGARVGGYTF
-,-,TRBJ2-1,TRBV9,TGTGCCAGCAGCGTAGGGGACGGGGGCCTATACAATGAGCAGTTCTTC,CASSVGDGGLYNEQFF
-,-,TRBJ1-5,TRBV11-2,TGTGCCAGCAGCGCTGGGGAGCGGAGCAATCAGCCCCAGCATTTT,CASSAGERSNQPQHF
few,-,TRBJ1-4,TRBV6-1,TGTGCCAGCCATCCTCTATACCCAACTAATGAAAAACTGTTTTTT,CASHPLYPTNEKLFF
-,-,TRBJ1-5,TRBV30,TGTGCCTGGAGCACTGGTACGGATCAGCCCCAGCATTTT,CAWSTGTDQPQHF
-,-,TRBJ2-2,TRBV2,TGTGCCAGCAGTGTTCAGGGTAACACCGGGGAGCTGTTTTTT,CASSVQGNTGELFF
once,-,TRBJ2-7,TRBV10-3,TGTGCCATCAGTGAGTTGGGCGGTCGGGAGCAGTACTTC,CAISELGGREQYF
few,TRBD1,TRBJ1-2,TRBV30,TGTGCCTGGAGTGTGGGGCAGGGGGGCTATGGCTACACCTTC,CAWSVGQGGYGYTF